This TCR beta chain originates from a study of T cells in Graves' hyperthyroidism and ophthalmopathy. Turning to the study itself: Peripheral blood was acquired at first diagnosis, ahead of any therapy whatsoever. Whole-study results and caveats: Blood also carried most thyroid clonotypes expanded above 0.001.

Reasons for excluding patients were uncontrolled infection, other autoimmune disease, pregnancy or lactation. The diagnostic basis comprised clinical symptoms, serum thyroxine and TRAb, thyroid ultrasound and orbital computed tomography. This clonotype was observed a few times. Its cognate antigen is unknown. A much bigger clone sits one base away, suggesting this may be a read error. Germline CDR1 reads LGHDT; CDR2 reads YNNKEL (reference sequence). The CDR3 length is 14 residues. V was pared by 0 bases and J by 0 bases, with 6 bases between. Amplified regions were TCR beta CDR3 sequences from RNA transcripts. During a first-round RT-PCR of the TCR CDR3, the HTBI primer set was used. TCRdb passed the multiplex PCR reads through MiXCR, listing each CDR3 protein once. The sample includes a few hundred thousand distinct CDR3 sequences, around 15% of them seen just once.

This TCR was sampled from a woman in her thirties with Graves' ophthalmopathy. This chain links TRBV3-1 with TRBJ2-7; D gene unclear. Input material: blood. DNA for the CDR3: TGTGCCAGCAGCCAAGAGGAGCACTCCTACGAGCAGTACTTC. It encodes CASSQEEHSYEQYF.